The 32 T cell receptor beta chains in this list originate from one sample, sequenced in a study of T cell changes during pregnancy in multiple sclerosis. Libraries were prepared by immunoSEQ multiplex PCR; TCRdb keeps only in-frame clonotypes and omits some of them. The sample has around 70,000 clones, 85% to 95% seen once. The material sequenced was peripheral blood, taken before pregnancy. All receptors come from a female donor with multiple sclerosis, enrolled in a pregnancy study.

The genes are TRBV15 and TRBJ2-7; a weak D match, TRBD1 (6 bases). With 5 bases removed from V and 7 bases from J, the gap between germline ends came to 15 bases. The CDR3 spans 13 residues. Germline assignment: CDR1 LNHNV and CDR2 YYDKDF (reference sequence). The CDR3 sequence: CATSLTGTDEQYF. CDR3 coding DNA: TGTGCCACCAGCTTAACAGGGACGGATGAGCAGTACTTC. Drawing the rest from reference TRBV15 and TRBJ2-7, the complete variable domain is DAMVIQNPRYQVTQFGKPVTLSCSQTLNHNVMYWYQQKSSQAPKLLFHYYDKDFNNEADTPDNFQSRRPNTSFCFLDIRSPGLGDTAMYLCATSLTGTDEQYFGPGTRLTVT.

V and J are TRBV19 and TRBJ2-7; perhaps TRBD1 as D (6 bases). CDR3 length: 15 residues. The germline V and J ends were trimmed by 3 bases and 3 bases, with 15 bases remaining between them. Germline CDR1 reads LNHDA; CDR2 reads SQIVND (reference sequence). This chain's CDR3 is CASSIRRDIYYEQYF. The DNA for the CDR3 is TGTGCCAGTAGTATTCGCCGGGACATCTACTACGAGCAGTACTTC. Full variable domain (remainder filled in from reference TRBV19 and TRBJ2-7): DGGITQSPKYLFRKEGQNVTLSCEQNLNHDAMYWYRQDPGQGLRLIYYSQIVNDFQKGDIAEGYSVSREKKESFPLTVTSAQKNPTAFYLCASSIRRDIYYEQYFGPGTRLTVT.

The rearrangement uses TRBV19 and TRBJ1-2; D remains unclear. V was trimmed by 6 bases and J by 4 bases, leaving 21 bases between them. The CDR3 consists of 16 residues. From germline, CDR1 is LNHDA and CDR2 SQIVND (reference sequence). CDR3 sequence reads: CASSLSPRPEVYGYTF. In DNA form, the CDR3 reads TGTGCCAGTAGCCTCTCCCCAAGGCCTGAGGTCTATGGCTACACCTTC.

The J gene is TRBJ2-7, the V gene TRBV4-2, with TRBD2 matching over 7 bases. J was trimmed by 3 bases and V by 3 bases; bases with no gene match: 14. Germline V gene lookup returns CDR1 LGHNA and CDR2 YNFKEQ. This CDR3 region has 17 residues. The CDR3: CASSHFVAGVKNYEQYF. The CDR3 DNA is TGTGCCAGCAGCCACTTCGTTGCGGGAGTAAAGAACTACGAGCAGTACTTC.

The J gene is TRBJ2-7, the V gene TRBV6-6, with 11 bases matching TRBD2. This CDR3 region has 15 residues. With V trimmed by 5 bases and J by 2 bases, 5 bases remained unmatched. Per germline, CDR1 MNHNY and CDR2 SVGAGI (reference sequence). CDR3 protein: CASSGVAGGTYEQYF. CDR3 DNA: TGTGCCAGCAGTGGCGTAGCGGGAGGGACCTACGAGCAGTACTTC.

The CDR3 loop is CASSLSDNEQFF. The CDR3 DNA reads TGTGCCAGCAGTTTATCCGACAATGAGCAGTTCTTC. The rearrangement uses TRBV28 and TRBJ2-1; D ambiguous. Trimming took 1 base from V and 5 from J, leaving 3 bases between them. CDR1 and CDR2 from the germline V gene are MDHEN and SYDVKM. The CDR3 sequence is 12 residues long.

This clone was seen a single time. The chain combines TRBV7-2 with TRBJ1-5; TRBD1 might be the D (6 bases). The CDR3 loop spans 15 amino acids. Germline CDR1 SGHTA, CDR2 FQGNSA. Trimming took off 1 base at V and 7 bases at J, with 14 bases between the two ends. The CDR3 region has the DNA TGTGCCAGCAGCTTAGAAGCGGGGGGCGGCCAGCCCCAGCATTTT. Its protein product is CASSLEAGGGQPQHF. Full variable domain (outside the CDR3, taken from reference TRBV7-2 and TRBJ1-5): GAGVSQSPSNKVTEKGKDVELRCDPISGHTALYWYRQSLGQGLEFLIYFQGNSAPDKSGLPSDRFSAERTGGSVSTLTIQRTQQEDSAVYLCASSLEAGGGQPQHFGDGTRLSIL.

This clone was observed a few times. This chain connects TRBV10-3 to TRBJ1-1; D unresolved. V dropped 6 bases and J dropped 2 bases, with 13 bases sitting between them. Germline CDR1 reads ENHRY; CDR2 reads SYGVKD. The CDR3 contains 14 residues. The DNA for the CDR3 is TGTGCCATCAGCCTAGGTTTAGGAAACACTGAAGCTTTCTTT. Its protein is CAISLGLGNTEAFF.

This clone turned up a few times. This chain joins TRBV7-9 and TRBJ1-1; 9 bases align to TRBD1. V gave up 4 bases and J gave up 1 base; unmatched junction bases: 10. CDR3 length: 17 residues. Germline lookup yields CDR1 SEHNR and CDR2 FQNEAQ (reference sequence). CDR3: CASSYNRRTGANTEAFF. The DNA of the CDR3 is TGTGCCAGCAGCTACAATCGCCGGACAGGGGCGAACACTGAAGCTTTCTTT.

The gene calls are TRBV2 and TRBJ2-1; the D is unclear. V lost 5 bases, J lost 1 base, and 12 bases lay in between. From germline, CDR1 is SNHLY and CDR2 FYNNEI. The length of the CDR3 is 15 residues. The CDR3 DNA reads TGTGCCAGCAGTACCCTTACTCCTTCCTACAATGAGCAGTTCTTC. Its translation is CASSTLTPSYNEQFF.

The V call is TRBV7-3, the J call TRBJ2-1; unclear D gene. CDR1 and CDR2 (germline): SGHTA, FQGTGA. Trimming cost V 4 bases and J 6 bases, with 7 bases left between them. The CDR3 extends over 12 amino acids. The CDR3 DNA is TGTGCCAGCAGCTCCCTAGGCAATGAGCAGTTCTTC. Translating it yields CASSSLGNEQFF.

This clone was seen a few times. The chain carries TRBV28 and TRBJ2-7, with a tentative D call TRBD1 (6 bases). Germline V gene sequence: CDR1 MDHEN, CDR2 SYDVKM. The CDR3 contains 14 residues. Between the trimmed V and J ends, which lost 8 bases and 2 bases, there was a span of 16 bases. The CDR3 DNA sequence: TGTGCCAGCGCCCCCCACAGGGAAACCTACGAGCAGTACTTC. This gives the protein CASAPHRETYEQYF.

This CDR3 reads CASRSTGGLAVAYEQYF. DNA for the CDR3: TGCGCCAGCAGATCAACCGGGGGGCTAGCGGTAGCCTACGAGCAGTACTTC. The chain carries TRBV5-1 and TRBJ2-7; a weak D match, TRBD2 (7 bases). Germline V CDR1 and CDR2: SGHRS, YFSETQ. This CDR3 has 17 residues. V shed 5 bases and J shed 2 bases, with 23 bases lying between them.

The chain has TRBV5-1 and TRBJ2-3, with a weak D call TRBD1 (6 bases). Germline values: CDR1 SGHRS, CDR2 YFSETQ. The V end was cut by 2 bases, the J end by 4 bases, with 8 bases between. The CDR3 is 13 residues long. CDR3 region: CASSLTGSDTQYF. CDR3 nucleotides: TGCGCCAGCAGCTTAACAGGGTCAGATACGCAGTATTTT. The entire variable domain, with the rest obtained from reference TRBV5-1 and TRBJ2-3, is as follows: KAGVTQTPRYLIKTRGQQVTLSCSPISGHRSVSWYQQTPGQGLQFLFEYFSETQRNKGNFPGRFSGRQFSNSRSEMNVSTLELGDSALYLCASSLTGSDTQYFGPGTRLTVL.

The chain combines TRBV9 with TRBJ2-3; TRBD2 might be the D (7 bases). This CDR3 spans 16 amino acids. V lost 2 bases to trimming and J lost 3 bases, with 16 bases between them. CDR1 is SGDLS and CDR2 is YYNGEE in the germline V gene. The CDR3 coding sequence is TGTGCCAGCAGCGTGGGGGGGGGCGCTTCAACAGATACGCAGTATTTT. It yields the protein CASSVGGGASTDTQYF.

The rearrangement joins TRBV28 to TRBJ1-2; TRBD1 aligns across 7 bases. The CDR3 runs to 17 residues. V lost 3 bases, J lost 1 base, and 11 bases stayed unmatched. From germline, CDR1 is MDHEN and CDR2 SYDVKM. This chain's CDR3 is CASSLGKGARLNYGYTF. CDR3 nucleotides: TGTGCCAGCAGTTTGGGAAAGGGGGCTCGACTTAACTATGGCTACACCTTC.

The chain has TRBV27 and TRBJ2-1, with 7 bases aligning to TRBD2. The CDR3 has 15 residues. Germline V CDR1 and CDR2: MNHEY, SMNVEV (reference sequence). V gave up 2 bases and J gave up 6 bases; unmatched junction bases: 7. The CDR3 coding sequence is TGTGCCAGCAGTTTAGGCGGGAGCGTGATCAATGAGCAGTTCTTC. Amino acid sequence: CASSLGGSVINEQFF.

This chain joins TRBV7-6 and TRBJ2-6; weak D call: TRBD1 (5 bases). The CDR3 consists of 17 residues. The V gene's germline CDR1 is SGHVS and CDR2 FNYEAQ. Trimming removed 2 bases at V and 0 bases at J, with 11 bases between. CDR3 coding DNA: TGTGCCAGCAGCTTAAGGGGATCCCTCTCTGGGGCCAACGTCCTGACTTTC. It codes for CASSLRGSLSGANVLTF.

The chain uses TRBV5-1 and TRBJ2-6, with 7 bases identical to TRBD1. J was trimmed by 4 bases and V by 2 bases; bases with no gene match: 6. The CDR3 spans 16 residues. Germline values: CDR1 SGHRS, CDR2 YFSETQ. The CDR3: CASSLGGATGANVLTF. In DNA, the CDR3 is TGCGCCAGCAGCTTAGGGGGCGCAACCGGGGCCAACGTCCTGACTTTC.

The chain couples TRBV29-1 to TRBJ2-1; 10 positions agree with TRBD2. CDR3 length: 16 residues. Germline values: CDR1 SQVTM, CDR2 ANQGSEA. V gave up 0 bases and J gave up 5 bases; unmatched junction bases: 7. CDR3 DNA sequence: TGCAGCGTTGAAGATGGGGGACTAGCGTTCAACAATGAGCAGTTCTTC. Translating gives CSVEDGGLAFNNEQFF.

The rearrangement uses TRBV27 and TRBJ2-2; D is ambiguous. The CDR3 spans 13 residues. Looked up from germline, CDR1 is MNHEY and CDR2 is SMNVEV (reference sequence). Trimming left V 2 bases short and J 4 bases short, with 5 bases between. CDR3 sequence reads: CASSLVGTGELFF. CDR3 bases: TGTGCCAGCAGTTTAGTCGGCACCGGGGAGCTGTTTTTT.

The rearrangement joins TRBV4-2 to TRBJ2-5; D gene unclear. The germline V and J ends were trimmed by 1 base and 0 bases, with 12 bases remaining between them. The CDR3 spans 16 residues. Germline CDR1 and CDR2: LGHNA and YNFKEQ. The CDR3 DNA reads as TGTGCCAGCAGCCAAGGGGTAGACGGGTACCAAGAGACCCAGTACTTC. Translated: CASSQGVDGYQETQYF.

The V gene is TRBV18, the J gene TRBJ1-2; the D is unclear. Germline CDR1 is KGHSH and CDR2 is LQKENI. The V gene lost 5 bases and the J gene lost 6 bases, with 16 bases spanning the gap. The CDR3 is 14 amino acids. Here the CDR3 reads CASSGQQVLDGYTF. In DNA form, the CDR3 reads TGTGCCAGCTCAGGTCAGCAGGTGTTAGATGGCTACACCTTC.

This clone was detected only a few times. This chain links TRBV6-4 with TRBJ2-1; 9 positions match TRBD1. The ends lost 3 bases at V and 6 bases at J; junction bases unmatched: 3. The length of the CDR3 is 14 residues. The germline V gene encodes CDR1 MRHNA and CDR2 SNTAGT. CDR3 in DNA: TGTGCCAGCAGTGAGGGGACAGGGACCAATGAGCAGTTCTTC. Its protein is CASSEGTGTNEQFF.

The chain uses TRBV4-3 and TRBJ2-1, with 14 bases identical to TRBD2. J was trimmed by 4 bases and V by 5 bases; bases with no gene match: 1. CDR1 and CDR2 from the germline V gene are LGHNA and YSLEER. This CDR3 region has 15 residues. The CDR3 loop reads CASSGLAGGYNEQFF. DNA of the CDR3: TGCGCCAGCAGCGGACTAGCGGGAGGTTACAATGAGCAGTTCTTC.

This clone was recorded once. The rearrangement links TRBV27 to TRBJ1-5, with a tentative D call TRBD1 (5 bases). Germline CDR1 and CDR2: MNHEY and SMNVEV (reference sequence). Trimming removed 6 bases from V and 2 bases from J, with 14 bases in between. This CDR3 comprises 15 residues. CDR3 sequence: CASSLDIRGNQPQHF. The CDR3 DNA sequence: TGTGCCAGCAGCTTGGACATTAGGGGCAATCAGCCCCAGCATTTT.

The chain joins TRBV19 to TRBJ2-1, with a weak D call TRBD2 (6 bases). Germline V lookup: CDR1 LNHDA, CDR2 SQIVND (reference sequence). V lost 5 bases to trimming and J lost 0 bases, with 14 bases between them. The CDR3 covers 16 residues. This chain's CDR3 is CASSHAGGTSYNEQFF. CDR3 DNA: TGTGCCAGTAGTCATGCGGGCGGGACCTCCTACAATGAGCAGTTCTTC.

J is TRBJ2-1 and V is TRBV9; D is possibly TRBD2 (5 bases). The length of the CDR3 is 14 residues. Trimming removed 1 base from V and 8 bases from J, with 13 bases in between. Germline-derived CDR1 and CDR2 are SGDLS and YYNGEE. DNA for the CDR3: TGTGCCAGCAGCGTACAAGCGGCGAGCTATGAGCAGTTCTTC. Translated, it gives CASSVQAASYEQFF.

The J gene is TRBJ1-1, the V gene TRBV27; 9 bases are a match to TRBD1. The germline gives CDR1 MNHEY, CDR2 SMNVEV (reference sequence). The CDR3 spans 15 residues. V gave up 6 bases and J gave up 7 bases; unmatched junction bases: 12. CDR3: CASRPNTGGGGEAFF. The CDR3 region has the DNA TGTGCCAGCAGACCAAACACAGGGGGCGGTGGTGAAGCTTTCTTT.

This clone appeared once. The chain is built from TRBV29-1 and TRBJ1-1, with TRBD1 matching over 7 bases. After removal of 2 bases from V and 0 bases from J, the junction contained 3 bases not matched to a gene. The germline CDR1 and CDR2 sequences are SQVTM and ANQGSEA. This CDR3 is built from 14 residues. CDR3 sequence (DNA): TGCAGCGTTGAAATCACAGGGGTGAACACTGAAGCTTTCTTT. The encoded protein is CSVEITGVNTEAFF. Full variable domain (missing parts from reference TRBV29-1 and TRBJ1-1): SAVISQKPSRDICQRGTSLTIQCQVDSQVTMMFWYRQQPGQSLTLIATANQGSEATYESGFVIDKFPISRPNLTFSTLTVSNMSPEDSSIYLCSVEITGVNTEAFFGQGTRLTVV.

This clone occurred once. CDR3 coding DNA: TGTGCCAGCAGCTCGTCGACTAGCGGGCTAGGGGGTGAGCAGTTCTTC. Encoded protein: CASSSSTSGLGGEQFF. The chain couples TRBV7-3 to TRBJ2-1; 10 positions agree with TRBD2. The CDR3 consists of 16 residues. The germline CDR1 and CDR2 sequences are SGHTA and FQGTGA. V was pared by 4 bases and J by 9 bases, with 12 bases of the junction left unmatched.

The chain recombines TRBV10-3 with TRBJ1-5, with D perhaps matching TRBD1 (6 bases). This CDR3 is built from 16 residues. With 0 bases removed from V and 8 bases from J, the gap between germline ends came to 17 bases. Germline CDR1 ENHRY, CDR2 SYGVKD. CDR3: CAISESFGQYFEPQHF. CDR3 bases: TGTGCCATCAGTGAGTCCTTTGGACAGTACTTCGAGCCCCAGCATTTT.